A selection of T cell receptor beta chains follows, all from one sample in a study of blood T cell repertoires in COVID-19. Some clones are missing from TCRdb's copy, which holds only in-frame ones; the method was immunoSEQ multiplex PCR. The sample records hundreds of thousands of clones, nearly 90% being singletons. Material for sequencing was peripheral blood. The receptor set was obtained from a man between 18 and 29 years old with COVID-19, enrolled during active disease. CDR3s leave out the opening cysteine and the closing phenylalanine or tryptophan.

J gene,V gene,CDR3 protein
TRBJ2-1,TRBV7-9,ASSPVAGGLVNEQF
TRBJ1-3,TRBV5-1,ASSSYSGSLSGNTIY
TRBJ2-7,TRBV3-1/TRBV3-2,ASSQQGYEQY
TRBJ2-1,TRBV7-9,ASSSLAGLNEQF
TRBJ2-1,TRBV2,ASSDLLAGGNEQF
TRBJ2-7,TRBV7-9,ASSTSGSYEQY
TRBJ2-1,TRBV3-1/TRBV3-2,ASSQASGFEQF
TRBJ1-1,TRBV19,ASSIGRSGRTEAF
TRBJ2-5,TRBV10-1,ASAPGQSARETQY
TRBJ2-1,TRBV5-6,ASSLVSGGPEQF
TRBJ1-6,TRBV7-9,ASSLGTVHNSPLH
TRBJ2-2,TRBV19,ASSWDSSNTGELF
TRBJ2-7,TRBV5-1,ASSLTSGRVGEQY
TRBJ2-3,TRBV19,ASSIAQGVLPDTQY
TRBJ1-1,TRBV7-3,ASSLFGIPPNEAF
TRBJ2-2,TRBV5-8,ASSLSAAHTGELF
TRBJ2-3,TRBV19,ATAIAGSPDTQY
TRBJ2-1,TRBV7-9,ASSLEFPGPGDNEQF
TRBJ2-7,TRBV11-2,ASSQAVLGGEDYEQY
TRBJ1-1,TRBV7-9,ASSLAGQGAKAF
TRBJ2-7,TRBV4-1,ASSDRVAHEQY
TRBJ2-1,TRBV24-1,ATSDFPSPSSYNEQF
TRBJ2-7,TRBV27,ASSLFGASYEQY
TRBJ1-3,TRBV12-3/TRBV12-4,ASSFTAGNTIY
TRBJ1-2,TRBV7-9,ASSLGAFGYT
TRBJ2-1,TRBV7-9,ASSQTGYNEQF
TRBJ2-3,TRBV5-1,ASSLVTSGTDTQY
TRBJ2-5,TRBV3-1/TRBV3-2,ASSQEGLYRRTQY
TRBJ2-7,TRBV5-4,ASSLDSREYEQY
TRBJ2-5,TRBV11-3,ASSLSQKETQY
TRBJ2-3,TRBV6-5,ASSWLVGGADTQY
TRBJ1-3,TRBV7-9,ASSTDTDSGNTIY
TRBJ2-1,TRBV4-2,ASSQDIRGEQF
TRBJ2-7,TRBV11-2,ASSLTFSYEQY
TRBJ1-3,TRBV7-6,ASSPNGQLIGNTIY
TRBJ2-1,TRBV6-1,ASSEGSQGGNEQF
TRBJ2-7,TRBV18,ASSRDSRFSYEQY
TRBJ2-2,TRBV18,ASSPGQGTGELF
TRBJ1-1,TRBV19,ASSYQGYEAF
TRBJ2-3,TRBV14,ASSQTLVTQY
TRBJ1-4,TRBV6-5,ASSRDRVDEKLF
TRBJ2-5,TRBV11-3,ASSLSRVGKRTQY
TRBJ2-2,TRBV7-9,ASSLITSGRDANTGELF
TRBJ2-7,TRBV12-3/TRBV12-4,ASSPRERYEQY
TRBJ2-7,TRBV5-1,ASSPRTSGNYEQY
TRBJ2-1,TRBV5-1,ASSLPTGYNEQF
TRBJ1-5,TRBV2,ASRARGGTGQPQH